These 26 T cell receptor beta chains share one sample of origin, sequenced in a study of tissue T cells after allogeneic stem cell transplantation. Time point indicated: mouse harvest day 7 after allogeneic transplant. The graft held 10^6 splenic CD5+ T cells and 10^7 T-cell-depleted bone marrow cells. Profiling relied on immunoSEQ multiplex PCR, and the TCRdb table lists in-frame clones only, not all of them. Of 6,000 or so clones in the sample, around half were seen once. Sequenced material: gut tissue. Receptor source: a female BALB/c mouse given C57BL/6 T cells with graft-versus-host disease after an allogeneic hematopoietic cell transplant.

In its sample, this clone was seen once. Mouse gene names apply. The read comes to an end 1 residue before the CDR3 does, leaving the germline J gene to fill in the end. The rearrangement uses TRBV3 and TRBJ2-2; TRBD2 is a possible D gene (5 bases). V shed 3 bases and J shed 0 bases, with 5 bases lying between them. Looked up from germline, CDR1 is SNHLY and CDR2 is FYNGKV (reference sequence). This CDR3 spans 14 amino acids. The CDR3 protein is CASSFGANTGQLYF. The part of the CDR3 DNA that was read is TGTGCCAGCAGCTTTGGGGCAAACACCGGGCAGCTCTAC.

This clone was detected only once. These gene names are mouse names. Read data end 1 residue before the CDR3 end; the end is taken from the germline J gene. The J gene is TRBJ1-1, the V gene TRBV12-2; unclear D gene. The V gene lost 0 bases and the J gene lost 1 base, with 5 bases spanning the gap. The CDR3 runs 13 residues. Looked up from germline, CDR1 is SGHLS and CDR2 is HYDKME. The sequenced part of the CDR3 DNA is TGTGCCAGCTCTCTCGCAGGGAACACAGAAGTCTTC. This encodes CASSLAGNTEVF. The full CDR3 protein reads CASSLAGNTEVFF.

With respect to this clone: The genes are named according to mouse. The CDR3 end is not reached by the read, which stops 1 residue before it; the germline J gene fills it in. V and J are TRBV31 and TRBJ1-3; the D gene is possibly TRBD1 (6 bases). Germline loops: CDR1 GKSSPN, CDR2 SITVG. Trimming shortened V by 0 bases and J by 0 bases, and 15 bases separated the two germline ends. The CDR3 covers 17 residues. The CDR3 sequence is CAWSLIPGTLSGNTLYF. The sequenced CDR3 bases are TGTGCCTGGAGTCTAATTCCGGGGACACTTTCTGGAAATACGCTCTAT.

Of note for this clone: The gene names given are mouse names. With the read ending 1 residue before the CDR3 end, the germline J gene is used to fill in that end. The chain joins TRBV23 to TRBJ1-1; the DNA was not compared with TRBD1, the D call given in the table. Germline lookup yields CDR1 KGHTA and CDR2 FQNQQP. The CDR3 has 15 residues. The DNA read from the CDR3 is TGCTCCAGCAGTCAAGCCGGGACAGAAAACACAGAAGTCTTC. This encodes CSSSQAGTENTEVF. The complete CDR3 protein is CSSSQAGTENTEVFF. Together with reference TRBV23 and TRBJ1-1, the CDR3 gives the full variable domain: DAAVTQKPRYLIKMKGQEAEMKCIPEKGHTAVFWYQQKQSKELKFLIYFQNQQPLDQIDMVKERFSAVCPSSSLCSLGIRTCEAEDSALYLCSSSQAGTENTEVFFGKGTRLTVV.

This clone was observed a handful of times. Germline and genes here are mouse. The read gets to within 1 residue of the CDR3 end, and the germline J gene fills in the rest. V usage is TRBV13-2 and J usage is TRBJ2-5, with TRBD2 matching over 7 bases. Trimming cost V 5 bases and J 0 bases; bases outside gene matches: 3. Germline CDR1 and CDR2: NNHNN and SYGAGS (reference sequence). The CDR3 spans 14 residues. CDR3 in amino acids: CASGDWANQDTQYF. The part of the CDR3 DNA that was read is TGTGCCAGCGGCGACTGGGCTAACCAAGACACCCAGTAC.

Regarding this clone: Genes here carry mouse names. The observed sequence ends 1 residue before the CDR3 terminus, with the missing tail filled in from the germline J gene. This rearrangement joins TRBV20 to TRBJ2-5, with 9 bases fitting TRBD1. The CDR3 spans 14 residues. Germline CDR1 reads GFQATS; CDR2 reads STVNSAI. With V trimmed by 0 bases and J by 4 bases, 2 bases remained unmatched. The CDR3 loop is CGARDWDREDTQYF. Incomplete CDR3 DNA: TGTGGTGCTAGGGATTGGGACAGGGAAGACACCCAGTAC.

In the case of this clone: Gene names follow the mouse nomenclature. The DNA ends 1 residue before the CDR3 does, and the rest of the CDR3 is filled in from the germline J gene. The chain joins TRBV23 to TRBJ2-5; TRBD1, the table's D call, lacks a check against the DNA. This CDR3 comprises 16 residues. Germline-derived CDR1 and CDR2 are KGHTA and FQNQQP. The sequenced CDR3 bases are TGCTCCAGCAGTCGATTACAGGGGGCGCGAGAAGACACCCAGTAC. Translation gives CSSSRLQGAREDTQY. The whole CDR3 is CSSSRLQGAREDTQYF.

This clone has just a few counts. Any gene name here is a mouse gene name. The read finishes 1 residue shy of the CDR3 end, and the germline J gene is used to complete it. V gene TRBV16 combines with J gene TRBJ2-7; no reliable D call. V shed 2 bases and J shed 0 bases, with 8 bases lying between them. CDR3 size: 14 residues. Germline V gene lookup returns CDR1 SGHSA and CDR2 FRNQAP. Partial CDR3 DNA: TGTGCAAGCAGCTTACGGCTCAGCTCCTATGAACAGTAC. Its translation: CASSLRLSSYEQY. The whole CDR3 reads CASSLRLSSYEQYF.

In regard to this clone: These gene names are mouse names. The CDR3 is cut off 1 residue early in the read; its end comes from the germline J gene. The chain combines TRBV26 with TRBJ2-1; maybe TRBD1 (5 bases). The V gene lost 2 bases and the J gene lost 5 bases, with 13 bases spanning the gap. The germline V gene encodes CDR1 KGHPV and CDR2 FQNQEV (reference sequence). The CDR3 is 15 residues long. CDR3 DNA (partial): TGTGCCAGCAGTCTGAATCCAGGGATGAATGCTGAGCAGTTC. This gives the protein CASSLNPGMNAEQF. In full, the CDR3 reads CASSLNPGMNAEQFF.

This clone has a handful of counts. Gene and germline names: mouse. The CDR3 is cut off 1 residue early in the read; its end comes from the germline J gene. V and J are TRBV5 and TRBJ2-1, with D perhaps matching TRBD1 or TRBD2 (5 bases each). The CDR3 is made up of 14 amino acids. Trimming removed 4 bases from V and 1 base from J, with 8 bases in between. Germline V lookup: CDR1 LGHNA, CDR2 YNLKQL (reference sequence). The CDR3 DNA, read in part, is TGTGCCAGCAGCCCCCGGGACAACTATGCTGAGCAGTTC. Residues: CASSPRDNYAEQF. The whole CDR3 sequence reads CASSPRDNYAEQFF.

As concerns this clone: Gene labels here are mouse ones. The CDR3 extends 1 residue past the end of the read, so its final part is completed from the germline J gene. V is TRBV15 and J is TRBJ1-5, with 7 nucleotides matching TRBD1. This CDR3 has 14 residues. The trim removed 6 bases at V and 1 base at J, leaving 3 bases unmatched. Germline values: CDR1 SGHND, CDR2 FRSKSL. The CDR3 region is CASSKQGNNQAPLF. Incomplete CDR3 DNA: TGTGCCAGCAGCAAACAGGGGAACAACCAGGCTCCGCTT.

A remark on this clone: Gene names are mouse gene names. The read ends 1 residue before the CDR3 terminus; that terminus is restored from the germline J gene. The rearrangement uses TRBV26 and TRBJ1-6, with D possibly matching TRBD1 (5 bases). TRBJ1-6 is given ORF status, its function remaining uncertain. CDR1 is KGHPV, CDR2 FQNQEV, per germline (reference sequence). The CDR3 totals 15 residues. The germline V and J ends were trimmed by 0 bases and 3 bases, with 6 bases remaining between them. The CDR3 loop is CASSLSGVYNSPLYF. CDR3 DNA, as far as it was read: TGTGCCAGCAGTCTGTCAGGGGTCTATAATTCGCCCCTCTAC.

About this clone: Genes and germline come from the mouse. The sequenced fragment ends 1 residue before the CDR3 boundary, so the rest is inferred from the germline J gene. This chain connects TRBV19 to TRBJ2-5; 8 bases are a match to TRBD2. The V segment lost 2 bases and the J segment 0 bases; nucleotides outside the gene matches: 5. This CDR3 has 16 amino acids. The germline CDR1 and CDR2 sequences are FNHDT and SITEND (reference sequence). The covered CDR3 bases are TGTGCCAGCAGTATGAAGGGGGGGCGCAACCAAGACACCCAGTAC. Translating it yields CASSMKGGRNQDTQY. The entire CDR3 is CASSMKGGRNQDTQYF.

Details on this clone: Any gene name here is a mouse gene name. The DNA ends 1 residue before the CDR3 does, and the rest of the CDR3 is filled in from the germline J gene. V is TRBV16 and J is TRBJ2-1; TRBD2 agrees at 11 bases. The V gene's germline CDR1 is SGHSA and CDR2 FRNQAP. This CDR3 comprises 18 residues. Germline trimming cut 1 base from V and 0 bases from J; bases unmatched to any gene: 5. CDR3 residues: CASSLGDWGPYNYAEQFF. The sequenced part of the CDR3 DNA is TGTGCAAGCAGCTTAGGGGACTGGGGGCCCTATAACTATGCTGAGCAGTTC.

Turning to this clone: The gene names here belong to mouse. The read terminates 1 residue before the CDR3 end, so the remaining end is supplied by the germline J gene. The chain is built from TRBV13-2 and TRBJ2-7; D not certain. The V end lost 5 bases, the J end lost 0 bases, and 0 bases lay between the germline ends. The CDR3 is 10 residues long. The germline gives CDR1 NNHNN, CDR2 SYGAGS (reference sequence). Here the CDR3 reads CASGSYEQYF. The CDR3 bases that were read are TGTGCCAGCGGCTCCTATGAACAGTAC.

This clone is large in the sample. Genes here carry mouse names. From the germline J gene comes the end of the CDR3, since the read stops 1 residue before it. V is TRBV26 and J is TRBJ2-2; TRBD1 matches 7 bases. The V gene's germline CDR1 is KGHPV and CDR2 FQNQEV (reference sequence). V lost 5 bases, J lost 3 bases, and 3 bases stayed unmatched. This CDR3 is built from 14 residues. This CDR3 reads CASSYRGDTGQLYF. Incomplete CDR3 DNA: TGTGCCAGCAGTTACAGGGGTGACACCGGGCAGCTCTAC.

As regards this clone: Gene labels here are mouse ones. Read coverage stops 1 residue before the CDR3 terminus; the germline J gene supplies the remainder. V usage is TRBV5 and J usage is TRBJ1-6; 9 bases match TRBD1. TRBJ1-6 is placed among ORFs of uncertain function. V was clipped by 0 bases and J by 7 bases; unmatched bases: 4. In germline, CDR1 is LGHNA, CDR2 YNLKQL (reference sequence). The CDR3 spans 16 residues. The sequenced part of the CDR3 DNA is TGTGCCAGCAGCCAAGAACAGGGGGCGGGGAATTCGCCCCTCTAC. This encodes CASSQEQGAGNSPLY. In full, the CDR3 reads CASSQEQGAGNSPLYF.

In this sample, this clone turned up a few times. Germline and genes here are mouse. The read halts 1 residue ahead of the CDR3 end, with the missing end drawn from the germline J gene. V is TRBV20 and J is TRBJ2-1; TRBD1 aligns across 7 bases. V shed 2 bases, J shed 7 bases, and the junction held 5 bases outside the gene matches. CDR1 is GFQATS, CDR2 STVNSAI, per germline. The CDR3 totals 13 residues. CDR3 sequence reads: CGARSTGWAEQFF. The CDR3 DNA, read in part, is TGTGGTGCTAGGTCGACAGGGTGGGCTGAGCAGTTC.

In its sample, this clone was seen a few times. The germline and genes are mouse ones. Read coverage stops 1 residue before the CDR3 terminus; the germline J gene supplies the remainder. Additional DNA sequences in this sample encode the identical CDR3. This chain joins TRBV29 and TRBJ1-6; 7 bases agree with TRBD1. TRBJ1-6 is an open reading frame whose function is uncertain. J gave up 3 bases and V 2 bases, and 4 bases lay outside the gene matches. This CDR3 contains 16 residues. Germline CDR1 and CDR2: MSHET and SYDVDS. The CDR3 sequence is CASSLHRGLYNSPLYF. The CDR3 DNA, read in part, is TGTGCTAGCAGTTTACACAGGGGACTCTATAATTCGCCCCTCTAC.

This clone was found a few times. Gene names and germline refer to mouse. The CDR3 is cut off 1 residue early in the read; its end comes from the germline J gene. The chain links TRBV13-2 to TRBJ1-1, with 9 bases fitting TRBD1. Germline V CDR1 and CDR2: NNHNN, SYGAGS (reference sequence). V gave up 2 bases and J gave up 10 bases; unmatched junction bases: 6. This CDR3 spans 13 amino acids. CDR3 DNA, as far as it was read: TGTGCCAGCGGTGAACAGGGGGCGGTAGGAGTCTTC. Protein sequence: CASGEQGAVGVF. From start to end, the CDR3 is CASGEQGAVGVFF.

Concerning this clone itself: Here the gene names and germline are mouse. Read coverage stops 1 residue before the CDR3 terminus; the germline J gene supplies the remainder. The V gene is TRBV26, the J gene TRBJ1-2; a possible D gene is TRBD1 (6 bases). The V gene's germline CDR1 is KGHPV and CDR2 FQNQEV (reference sequence). Trimming removed 7 bases from V and 0 bases from J, with 12 bases in between. The CDR3 loop spans 14 amino acids. This CDR3 is CASIPGHTNSDYTF. The CDR3 DNA, read in part, is TGTGCCAGCATCCCGGGACACACAAACTCCGACTACACC. Variable domain in full (rest from reference TRBV26 and TRBJ1-2): NSKVIQTPRYLVKGQGQKAKMRCIPEKGHPVVFWYQQNKNNEFKFLINFQNQEVLQQIDMTEKRFSAECPSNSPCSLEIQSSEAGDSALYLCASIPGHTNSDYTFGSGTRLLVI.

As to this clone: Any gene name here is a mouse gene name. The CDR3 end lies 1 residue beyond the end of the read and is filled in from the germline J gene. The genes are TRBV17 and TRBJ1-2; 10 nucleotides line up with TRBD1. This CDR3 comprises 15 residues. Germline CDR1 MNHDT, CDR2 YYDKIL. J was trimmed by 1 base and V by 6 bases; bases with no gene match: 5. The CDR3: CASSPGTGENSDYTF. The CDR3 DNA, read in part, is TGTGCTAGCAGCCCCGGGACAGGGGAAAACTCCGACTACACC.

Concerning this clone itself: The gene symbols are mouse symbols. Read data end 1 residue before the CDR3 end; the end is taken from the germline J gene. This chain uses TRBV5 with TRBJ2-5, with no clear D. The CDR3 is 14 residues long. Germline values: CDR1 LGHNA, CDR2 YNLKQL (reference sequence). Trimming left V 0 bases short and J 0 bases short, with 4 bases between. The CDR3 DNA, read in part, is TGTGCCAGCAGCCAAGACAGTAACCAAGACACCCAGTAC. Translating gives CASSQDSNQDTQY. The full-length CDR3 reads as CASSQDSNQDTQYF.

This clone appeared a few times. Gene labels here are mouse ones. With the read ending 1 residue before the CDR3 end, the germline J gene is used to fill in that end. This sequence joins TRBV29 and TRBJ2-4; 9 nucleotides line up with TRBD2. The CDR3 runs to 16 residues. Looked up from germline, CDR1 is MSHET and CDR2 is SYDVDS. Trimming at V came to 3 bases and at J to 0 bases, leaving 4 bases not matched to a gene. The CDR3 is CASSFLGGSSQNTLYF. The sequenced part of the CDR3 DNA is TGTGCTAGCAGTTTCCTGGGGGGGTCTAGTCAAAACACCTTGTAC.

Points on this clone: Gene names are the mouse ones. CDR3 amino acids: CASSLYSQNTLYF. The covered CDR3 bases are TGTGCCAGCAGTCTGTATAGTCAAAACACCTTGTAC. The rearrangement joins TRBV26 to TRBJ2-4; D not certain. The CDR3 goes on 1 residue after the read ends, and that part is filled in from the germline J gene. Germline CDR1 KGHPV, CDR2 FQNQEV (reference sequence). This CDR3 has 13 amino acids. Trimming stripped 1 base from V and 0 bases from J, with 2 bases between.

As regards this clone: Germline and genes: mouse. The read ends 1 residue early relative to the CDR3; the germline J gene fills the gap. The chain joins TRBV26 to TRBJ2-2, with 8 positions matching TRBD2. The CDR3 spans 16 residues. Losses at the gene ends were 0 bases for V and 4 bases for J; bases not matched to a gene: 4. Germline CDR1 and CDR2: KGHPV and FQNQEV (reference sequence). CDR3 amino acids: CASSLSPGGSTGQLYF. The covered CDR3 bases are TGTGCCAGCAGTCTGTCGCCTGGGGGGAGCACCGGGCAGCTCTAC. Complete variable domain (other parts from reference TRBV26 and TRBJ2-2): NSKVIQTPRYLVKGQGQKAKMRCIPEKGHPVVFWYQQNKNNEFKFLINFQNQEVLQQIDMTEKRFSAECPSNSPCSLEIQSSEAGDSALYLCASSLSPGGSTGQLYFGEGSKLTVL.